This TCR beta chain was identified during a study of T cells in Graves' hyperthyroidism and ophthalmopathy. There were TCR beta CDR3 regions amplified from RNA transcripts. The HTBI primer set was used in a first-round RT-PCR of the TCR CDR3. TCRdb recomputed calls from the multiplex PCR reads with MiXCR, one row per CDR3 protein. The sample has fewer than 650,000 distinct CDR3 sequences, roughly 14% seen once. This CDR3 has 13 amino acids. Trimming took off 4 bases at V and 1 base at J, with 7 bases between the two ends. Germline values: CDR1 SGHAT, CDR2 FQNNGV. Ophthalmopathy patients had moderate-to-severe active disease, CAS ≥3, NOSPECS ≥4, and disease duration under 3 months. It was uncontrolled infection, other autoimmune disease, pregnancy or lactation that excluded patients. This clonotype was counted ten times or more. The antigen is not known. Study results and caveats: Blood samples included most of the expanded thyroid clonotypes exceeding 0.001.

The sequence was obtained from a woman between 40 and 50 years old with Graves' ophthalmopathy. Sequencing was performed on blood. The genes are TRBV11-2 and TRBJ2-5, with D possibly being TRBD2 (5 bases). This CDR3 is CASSSDFQETQYF. CDR3 coding DNA: TGTGCCAGCAGCTCGGACTTCCAAGAGACCCAGTACTTC. Supplemented by reference TRBV11-2 and TRBJ2-5, the full variable domain reads EAGVAQSPRYKIIEKRQSVAFWCNPISGHATLYWYQQILGQGPKLLIQFQNNGVVDDSQLPKDRFSAERLKGVDSTLKIQPAKLEDSAVYLCASSSDFQETQYFGPGTRLLVL.